The 20 T cell receptor beta chains listed next were all sequenced from one sample in a study of cytomegalovirus exposure and HLA in healthy donors. The primer mix had 60 Vbeta and 13 Jbeta primers. Some clones are missing from TCRdb's copy, which holds only in-frame ones; the method was immunoSEQ multiplex PCR. The top ten hold over 3.5% of the sample, which has 95,000 to 130,000 clones, around 80% seen once. The sequenced material came from PBMCs. The receptors derive from a man under 40 in good health and CMV-seropositive.

This chain joins TRBV30 and TRBJ1-5; D gene uncertain. CDR1 and CDR2 from the germline V gene are GTSNPN and SVGIG (reference sequence). The length of the CDR3 is 13 residues. Trimming removed 1 base from V and 3 bases from J, with 7 bases in between. The chain's CDR3 is CAWSEEFNQPQHF. CDR3 nucleotides: TGTGCCTGGAGTGAGGAGTTCAATCAGCCCCAGCATTTT.

This chain uses TRBV4-3 with TRBJ2-4; tentative D call: TRBD2 (7 bases). Germline V gene sequence: CDR1 LGHNA, CDR2 YSLEER. There are 16 residues in the CDR3. Trimming took off 4 bases at V and 0 bases at J, with 13 bases between the two ends. In DNA, the CDR3 is TGCGCCAGCAGCCCGGGGGGCCGGTCAGCCAAAAACATTCAGTACTTC. Translated, it gives CASSPGGRSAKNIQYF.

This clone was detected only a few times. The chain couples TRBV2 to TRBJ2-7; 11 bases line up with TRBD1. V was pared by 6 bases and J by 2 bases, with 9 bases of the junction left unmatched. The CDR3 is made up of 16 amino acids. Germline values: CDR1 SNHLY, CDR2 FYNNEI. This CDR3 is CASRLSGGQGAYEQYF. CDR3 in DNA: TGTGCCAGCAGATTAAGCGGGGGACAGGGGGCCTACGAGCAGTACTTC.

The chain carries TRBV2 and TRBJ2-5, with 10 positions matching TRBD1. Germline values: CDR1 SNHLY, CDR2 FYNNEI. The J segment lost 3 bases and the V segment lost 5 bases, leaving 3 bases of the junction unmatched. The CDR3 totals 14 residues. The CDR3 is CASSRTGGKETQYF. The CDR3 DNA reads TGTGCCAGCAGTCGGACAGGGGGGAAAGAGACCCAGTACTTC.

The chain employs TRBV10-2 and TRBJ2-5; D unclear. The CDR3 loop spans 14 amino acids. Germline V gene data show CDR1 as WSHSY and CDR2 as SAAADI. Trimming left V 0 bases short and J 5 bases short, with 10 bases between. This CDR3 reads CASSESSRSETQYF. CDR3 in DNA: TGCGCCAGCAGTGAGTCGTCGCGTTCGGAGACCCAGTACTTC.

V usage is TRBV2 and J usage is TRBJ1-2; D not resolved. CDR1 is SNHLY and CDR2 is FYNNEI in the germline V gene. The CDR3 consists of 14 residues. Trimming stripped 3 bases from V and 0 bases from J, with 8 bases between. This chain's CDR3 is CASSEGSANYGYTF. CDR3 nucleotide sequence: TGTGCCAGCAGTGAGGGGAGTGCTAACTATGGCTACACCTTC.

J is TRBJ2-7 and V is TRBV7-3; 8 nucleotides match TRBD2. The CDR3 sequence is 15 residues long. V lost 1 base to trimming and J lost 2 bases; unmatched junction nucleotides: 4. CDR1 and CDR2 from the germline V gene are SGHTA and FQGTGA. The CDR3 DNA follows: TGTGCCAGCAGCTTAAAACTAGCGGTACCCTACGAGCAGTACTTC. Amino acid sequence: CASSLKLAVPYEQYF.

The chain uses TRBV5-3 and TRBJ1-6; possible D gene TRBD1, 5 bases. TRBV5-3 is an ORF for which the function is uncertain. The ends were cut back, 4 bases at V and 0 bases at J, with 14 bases in the middle. There are 17 residues in the CDR3. CDR3 loop: CARSRSRGNSYNSPLHF. CDR3 coding DNA: TGTGCCAGAAGCCGGTCGCGGGGCAACTCCTATAATTCACCCCTCCACTTT.

CDR3 nucleotide sequence: TGTGCCAGCAGCTTTATGGGCTACGAGCAGTACTTC. Protein: CASSFMGYEQYF. The V and J genes are TRBV7-2 and TRBJ2-5; D call uncertain. The J call may be incorrect, as the DNA end agrees better with TRBJ2-7. Per the germline V gene, CDR1 is SGHTA and CDR2 is FQGNSA. The CDR3 length is 12 residues.

The chain recombines TRBV10-3 with TRBJ2-3, with 12 bases matching TRBD2. V shed 3 bases, J shed 4 bases, and the junction held 17 bases outside the gene matches. The CDR3 runs 20 residues. CDR1 is ENHRY and CDR2 is SYGVKD in the germline V gene. CDR3 nucleotide sequence: TGTGCCATCAGTGAAGTTACTAGCGGGGGGCCCTTCCGCCTTGCAGATACGCAGTATTTT. Amino acid sequence: CAISEVTSGGPFRLADTQYF.

The gene calls are TRBV23-1 and TRBJ1-2; 8 bases align to TRBD1. TRBV23-1 is an ORF, with its function uncertain. The CDR3 length is 16 residues. Unmatched junction bases numbered 7, after V lost 4 bases and J lost 0 bases. The CDR3 spells CASSRRRTGPNYGYTF. DNA of the CDR3: TGCGCCAGCAGTCGACGGAGGACAGGGCCTAACTATGGCTACACCTTC.

The chain links TRBV9 to TRBJ2-2; a weak D match, TRBD1 (6 bases). The length of the CDR3 is 16 residues. Germline CDR1 reads SGDLS; CDR2 reads YYNGEE. Trimming stripped 1 base from V and 8 bases from J, with 18 bases between. In nucleotides, the CDR3 is TGTGCCAGCAGCGTATTTCGTCAGGGGCTATGGGGGGAGCTGTTTTTT. Protein: CASSVFRQGLWGELFF.

V usage is TRBV7-6 and J usage is TRBJ2-7; D is perhaps TRBD2 (5 bases). Germline-derived CDR1 and CDR2 are SGHVS and FNYEAQ. This CDR3 spans 11 amino acids. V lost 3 bases and J lost 5, with 5 bases in between. CDR3 sequence reads: CASSFGNEQYF. CDR3 in DNA: TGTGCCAGCAGCTTCGGGAACGAGCAGTACTTC.

The V gene is TRBV5-4, the J gene TRBJ2-3; 8 nucleotides agree with TRBD2. The J segment lost 4 bases and the V segment lost 2 bases, leaving 3 bases of the junction unmatched. Per the germline V gene, CDR1 is SGHNT and CDR2 is YYREEE (reference sequence). This CDR3 comprises 14 residues. CDR3 in DNA: TGTGCCAGCAGCTTAGCGGGAGCAGCAGATACGCAGTATTTT. Translating gives CASSLAGAADTQYF. The variable domain in full, with the rest retrieved from reference TRBV5-4 and TRBJ2-3, is ETGVTQSPTHLIKTRGQQVTLRCSSQSGHNTVSWYQQALGQGPQFIFQYYREEENGRGNFPPRFSGLQFPNYSSELNVNALELDDSALYLCASSLAGAADTQYFGPGTRLTVL.

This clone was observed once. The rearrangement joins TRBV10-3 to TRBJ2-3; possible D gene TRBD1, 5 bases. The CDR3 loop spans 13 amino acids. Germline V CDR1 and CDR2: ENHRY, SYGVKD. V lost 2 bases and J lost 4, with 7 bases in between. The CDR3 coding sequence is TGTGCCATCAGTGAGCTGGGGCCAGATACGCAGTATTTT. It is translated as CAISELGPDTQYF.

The V call is TRBV2, the J call TRBJ1-2; TRBD1 agrees at 11 bases. With 8 bases clipped from V and 8 bases from J, the junction kept 1 base outside the gene matches. The CDR3 is 11 residues long. Germline CDR1 SNHLY, CDR2 FYNNEI. This CDR3 reads CASGQGAGYTF. In DNA form, the CDR3 reads TGTGCCAGCGGACAGGGGGCAGGCTACACCTTC.

This chain joins TRBV9 and TRBJ2-1; the match to TRBD1 covers 10 bases. The CDR3 totals 15 residues. Losses at the gene ends were 0 bases for V and 9 bases for J; bases not matched to a gene: 6. The germline gives CDR1 SGDLS, CDR2 YYNGEE. DNA for the CDR3: TGTGCCAGCAGCGTAGGGACAGGGGGATATGGTGAGCAGTTCTTC. It specifies CASSVGTGGYGEQFF.

CDR3: CASSPFDSQINYEQYF. For the CDR3, the DNA is TGTGCCAGCTCACCGTTCGACAGTCAAATTAACTACGAGCAGTACTTC. This rearrangement joins TRBV18 to TRBJ2-7; D possibly corresponds to TRBD1 (5 bases). V was trimmed by 3 bases and J by 3 bases, leaving 18 bases between them. This CDR3 region has 16 residues. The V gene's germline CDR1 is KGHSH and CDR2 LQKENI. Full variable domain (remainder filled in from reference TRBV18 and TRBJ2-7): NAGVMQNPRHLVRRRGQEARLRCSPMKGHSHVYWYRQLPEEGLKFMVYLQKENIIDESGMPKERFSAEFPKEGPSILRIQQVVRGDSAAYFCASSPFDSQINYEQYFGPGTRLTVT.

The chain carries TRBV7-2 and TRBJ2-2, with 7 bases that match TRBD2. V shed 1 base and J 2 bases; nucleotides not matched to a gene: 10. CDR3 length: 18 amino acids. Germline V gene sequence: CDR1 SGHTA, CDR2 FQGNSA. CDR3 amino acids: CASSLVWGGASNTGELFF. DNA of the CDR3: TGTGCCAGCAGCTTAGTGTGGGGAGGGGCTTCTAACACCGGGGAGCTGTTTTTT.

V and J are TRBV11-3 and TRBJ2-5; no clear D. Matching the DNA end better, TRBJ2-7 makes the J call doubtful. Germline V gives CDR1 SGHNT, CDR2 YENEEA. The CDR3 is made up of 12 amino acids. The CDR3 DNA sequence: TGTGCCAGCAGCTTAGCTACGCTCGAGCAGTACTTC. Protein product: CASSLATLEQYF.